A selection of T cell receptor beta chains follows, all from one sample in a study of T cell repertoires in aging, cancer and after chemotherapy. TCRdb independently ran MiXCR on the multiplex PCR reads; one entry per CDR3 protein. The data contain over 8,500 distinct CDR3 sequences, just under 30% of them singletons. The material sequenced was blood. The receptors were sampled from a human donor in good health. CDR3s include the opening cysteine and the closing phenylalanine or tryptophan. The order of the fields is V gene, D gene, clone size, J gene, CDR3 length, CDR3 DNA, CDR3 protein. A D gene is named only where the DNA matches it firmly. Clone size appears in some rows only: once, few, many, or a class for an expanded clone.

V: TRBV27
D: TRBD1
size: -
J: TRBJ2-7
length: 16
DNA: TGTGCCAGCAGTTTACTAGTCCGGGACAGCCCGAACAAGCAGTACTTC
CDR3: CASSLLVRDSPNKQYF

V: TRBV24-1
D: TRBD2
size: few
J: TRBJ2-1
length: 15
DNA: TGTGCCACCAGTGGTGGGACTAGCGGATACAATGAGCAGTTCTTC
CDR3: CATSGGTSGYNEQFF

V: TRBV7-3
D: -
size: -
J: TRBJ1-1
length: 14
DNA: TGTGCCAGCAGCCCGACAGGTGCCCCGGGGGAAGCTTTCTTT
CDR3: CASSPTGAPGEAFF

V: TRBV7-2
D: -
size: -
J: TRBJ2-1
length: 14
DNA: TGTGCCAGCAGCCCCCCCGGGACTCGAGATGAGCAGTTCTTC
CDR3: CASSPPGTRDEQFF

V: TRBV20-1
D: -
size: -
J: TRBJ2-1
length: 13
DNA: TGCAGTGCTAGTAGGCAGGGCGGCGGTGAGCAGTTCTTC
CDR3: CSASRQGGGEQFF

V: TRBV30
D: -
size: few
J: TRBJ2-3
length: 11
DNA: TGTGCCTGGAGCCCGGGAGATACGCAGTATTTT
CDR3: CAWSPGDTQYF

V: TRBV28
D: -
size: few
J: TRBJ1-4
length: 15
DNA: TGTGCCAGCAGTAGAAACAGGGTTAATAATGAAAAACTGTTTTTT
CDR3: CASSRNRVNNEKLFF

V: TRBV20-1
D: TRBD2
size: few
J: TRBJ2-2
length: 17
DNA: TGCAGTGCTGAAAGGACTAGCGGGCCTCGGGGTACCGGGGAGCTGTTTTTT
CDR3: CSAERTSGPRGTGELFF

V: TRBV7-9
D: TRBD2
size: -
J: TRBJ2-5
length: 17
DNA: TGTGCCAGCAGCTTGTTTCCCCCTAGCGGTCTCCAAGAGACCCAGTACTTC
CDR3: CASSLFPPSGLQETQYF

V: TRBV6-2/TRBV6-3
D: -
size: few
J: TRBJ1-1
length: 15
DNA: TGTGCCAGCACTCATGATTGGGGGCAGAGAAGTGAAGCTTTCTTT
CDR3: CASTHDWGQRSEAFF

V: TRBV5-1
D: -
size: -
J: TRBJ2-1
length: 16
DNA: TGCGCCAGCAGTTCTATTCCGACAGAGCCTCACAATGAGCAGTTCTTC
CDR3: CASSSIPTEPHNEQFF

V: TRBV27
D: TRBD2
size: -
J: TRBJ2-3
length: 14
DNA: TGTGCCAGCAGTCTACAGTGGGGAGGGGATACGCAGTATTTT
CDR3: CASSLQWGGDTQYF

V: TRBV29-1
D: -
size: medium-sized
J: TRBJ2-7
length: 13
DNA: TGCAGCGCAAGACACCCCTCGGGCTACGAGCAGTACTTC
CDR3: CSARHPSGYEQYF

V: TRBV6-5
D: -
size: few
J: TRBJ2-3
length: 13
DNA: TGTGCCAGCAGCTTGGACGCCTGGGGTACGCAGTATTTT
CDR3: CASSLDAWGTQYF

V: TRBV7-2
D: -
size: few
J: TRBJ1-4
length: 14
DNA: TGTGCCAGCAATAATAGGTCGGCTAATGAAAAACTGTTTTTT
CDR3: CASNNRSANEKLFF

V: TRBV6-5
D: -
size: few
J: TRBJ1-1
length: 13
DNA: TGTGCCAGTAATAGGCGGGGGGACACTGAAGCTTTCTTT
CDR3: CASNRRGDTEAFF

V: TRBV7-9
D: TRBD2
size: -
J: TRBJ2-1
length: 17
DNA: TGTGCCAGTAGAAATTCTAAAAAGCGGGAGGTCTACAATGAGCAGTTCTTC
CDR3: CASRNSKKREVYNEQFF

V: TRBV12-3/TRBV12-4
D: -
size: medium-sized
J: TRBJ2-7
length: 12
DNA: TGTGCCAGCACCAGGTCATCATACGAGCAGTACTTC
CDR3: CASTRSSYEQYF

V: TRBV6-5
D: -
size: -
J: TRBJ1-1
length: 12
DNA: TGTGCCAGCAGCCGACCGGTGGGTGAAGCTTTCTTT
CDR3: CASSRPVGEAFF

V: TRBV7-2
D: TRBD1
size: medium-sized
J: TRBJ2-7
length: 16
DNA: TGTGCCAGCAGCTCGGGACAGGGGGCGGCTTCCTACGAGCAGTACTTC
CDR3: CASSSGQGAASYEQYF